The 13 T cell receptor beta chains listed next were all sequenced from one sample in a study of early T cells in non-severe SARS-CoV-2 infection. TCRdb used MiXCR to reprocess the 5' RACE reads, holding one entry per CDR3 protein. The sample contains about 110,000 distinct CDR3 sequences, roughly 12% of which appear only once. This specimen was whole blood, taken at baseline. These receptors all stem from an adult who was a healthcare worker with PCR-confirmed SARS-CoV-2 infection or an uninfected control (not recorded which).

V gene TRBV27 combines with J gene TRBJ2-1; D is uncertain. The CDR3 runs 13 residues. Trimming removed 3 bases at V and 5 bases at J, with 8 bases between. The germline V gene has CDR1 MNHEY and CDR2 SMNVEV (reference sequence). DNA of the CDR3: TGTGCCAGCAGTTTGGACCATCACAATGAGCAGTTCTTC. Amino acid sequence: CASSLDHHNEQFF.

The rearrangement joins TRBV30 to TRBJ2-7, with D maybe TRBD2 (6 bases). CDR3 length: 14 residues. Germline CDR1 is GTSNPN and CDR2 is SVGIG (reference sequence). Trimming shortened V by 2 bases and J by 6 bases, and 17 bases separated the two germline ends. CDR3 nucleotides: TGTGCCTGGAGTCCTCCAGGGATGCGGGGCGAGCAGTACTTC. Amino acids: CAWSPPGMRGEQYF.

The rearrangement joins TRBV4-1 to TRBJ1-2; 8 positions agree with TRBD1. Germline V gene data show CDR1 as MGHRA and CDR2 as YSYEKL. CDR3 length: 15 amino acids. The ends lost 3 bases at V and 6 bases at J; junction bases unmatched: 9. The CDR3 loop reads CASSHAGQGVDGYTF. The DNA of the CDR3 is TGCGCCAGCAGCCACGCCGGACAGGGAGTGGATGGCTACACCTTC.

This sequence joins TRBV7-3 and TRBJ2-2, with D perhaps matching TRBD1 (6 bases). CDR3 length equals 16 residues. Trimming removed 2 bases from V and 5 bases from J, with 15 bases in between. The germline V gene encodes CDR1 SGHTA and CDR2 FQGTGA. The CDR3 reads CASSLLSGATTGELFF. The CDR3 nucleotides read TGTGCCAGCAGCTTACTCTCAGGGGCTACAACCGGGGAGCTGTTTTTT. Filled out from reference TRBV7-3 and TRBJ2-2, the complete variable domain reads GAGVSQTPSNKVTEKGKYVELRCDPISGHTALYWYRQSLGQGPEFLIYFQGTGAADDSGLPNDRFFAVRPEGSVSTLKIQRTERGDSAVYLCASSLLSGATTGELFFGEGSRLTVL.

This clonotype appeared a few times. The V call is TRBV7-8, the J call TRBJ2-7; D is unclear. The CDR3 has 13 amino acids. Trimming took off 2 bases at V and 2 bases at J, with 7 bases between the two ends. Germline assignment: CDR1 SGHVS and CDR2 FQNEAQ. Here the CDR3 reads CASSLYPPYEQYF. The CDR3 DNA is TGTGCCAGCAGCTTATACCCCCCCTACGAGCAGTACTTC.

This chain joins TRBV6-6 and TRBJ1-4, with a possible D match to TRBD1 (6 bases). V shed 2 bases and J shed 7 bases, with 11 bases lying between them. Germline loops: CDR1 MNHNY, CDR2 SVGAGI (reference sequence). This CDR3 region has 14 residues. The CDR3 DNA reads as TGTGCCAGCAGTTACGGGGGGGCGAGTGAAAAACTGTTTTTT. Its translation: CASSYGGASEKLFF.

This clonotype showed up many times. The gene calls are TRBV2 and TRBJ2-7; D is perhaps TRBD1 or TRBD2 (5 bases each). The CDR3 is 15 residues long. V lost 8 bases and J 0 bases, leaving 17 bases between the germline ends. From germline, CDR1 is SNHLY and CDR2 FYNNEI. The CDR3 here is CASGPGTESSYEQYF. In DNA, the CDR3 is TGTGCCAGCGGGCCCGGGACGGAGAGCTCCTACGAGCAGTACTTC.

The chain joins TRBV7-8 to TRBJ2-5, with D perhaps given as TRBD1 or TRBD2 (7 bases each). Germline V lookup: CDR1 SGHVS, CDR2 FQNEAQ. Trimming removed 7 bases from V and 5 bases from J, with 17 bases in between. The CDR3 covers 14 residues. This CDR3 reads CASTPGGARETQYF. DNA of the CDR3: TGTGCCAGCACCCCAGGGGGGGCCCGGGAGACCCAGTACTTC.

The rearrangement joins TRBV9 to TRBJ1-4; a possible D gene is TRBD1 (5 bases). The CDR3 length is 17 residues. V was shortened by 4 bases and J by 3 bases, with 19 bases between the two germline ends. Germline lookup yields CDR1 SGDLS and CDR2 YYNGEE. The CDR3 bases are TGTGCCAGCAGCCTCGCCGGGACCCCAGGACCTAATGAAAAACTGTTTTTT. Amino acids: CASSLAGTPGPNEKLFF.

This clonotype was seen many times. The CDR3 DNA is TGTGCCACCAGTGGGGCTGAGAACACTGAAGCTTTCTTT. Translation gives CATSGAENTEAFF. This chain connects TRBV24-1 to TRBJ1-1; D remains unclear. Trimming took off 5 bases at V and 1 base at J, with 7 bases between the two ends. Germline V gene data show CDR1 as KGHDR and CDR2 as SFDVKD. CDR3 length: 13 residues.

This clonotype was detected only a few times. V gene TRBV27 combines with J gene TRBJ2-7; a possible D gene is TRBD1 (5 bases). V was clipped by 6 bases and J by 6 bases, with 15 bases between them. The CDR3 is 13 amino acids. Per the germline V gene, CDR1 is MNHEY and CDR2 is SMNVEV (reference sequence). The CDR3 loop reads CASSPLQVPEQYF. The CDR3 nucleotides read TGTGCCAGCAGCCCCTTACAGGTTCCCGAGCAGTACTTC.

The chain has TRBV5-1 and TRBJ1-2; no definite D call. The V and J ends lost 0 bases and 3 bases respectively, with 9 bases between them. The CDR3 totals 14 residues. Germline V gives CDR1 SGHRS, CDR2 YFSETQ. This CDR3 reads CASSLAVDYYGYTF. In DNA, the CDR3 is TGCGCCAGCAGCTTGGCCGTAGACTACTATGGCTACACCTTC.

This chain links TRBV6-5 with TRBJ1-2; 8 bases map to TRBD1. Germline CDR1 reads MNHEY; CDR2 reads SVGAGI. The V and J ends lost 2 bases and 5 bases, in that order; junction bases with no gene match: 13. This CDR3 region has 17 residues. CDR3 residues: CASSYLSYRDRLYGYTF. The CDR3 nucleotides are TGTGCCAGCAGTTACCTCTCGTACCGGGACAGGTTATATGGCTACACCTTC.